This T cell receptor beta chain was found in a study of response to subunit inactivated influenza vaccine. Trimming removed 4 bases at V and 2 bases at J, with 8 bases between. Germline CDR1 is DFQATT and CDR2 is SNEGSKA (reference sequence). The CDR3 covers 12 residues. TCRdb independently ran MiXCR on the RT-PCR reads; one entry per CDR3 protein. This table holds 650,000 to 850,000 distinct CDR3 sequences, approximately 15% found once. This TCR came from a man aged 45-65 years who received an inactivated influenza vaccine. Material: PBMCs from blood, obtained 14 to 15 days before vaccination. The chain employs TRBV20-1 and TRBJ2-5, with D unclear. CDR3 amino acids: CSAKIQQETQYF. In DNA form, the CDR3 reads TGCAGTGCTAAAATCCAGCAAGAGACCCAGTACTTC.